One TCR beta chain is described in this entry. Trimming cost V 3 bases and J 5 bases; bases outside gene matches: 7. The length of the CDR3 is 15 residues. Germline V gene lookup returns CDR1 MGHRA and CDR2 YSYEKL. As processed by the authors: By means of reference gene primer amplification, nucleated cell counts were estimated. The table came from immunoSEQ multiplex PCR; TCRdb's copy has only in-frame clones and leaves some out. V and J calls and clone size are given by that table; D and trimming were obtained from the DNA. The sample shows over 70,000 clones, 70% to 90% of them seen only once. The data derive from a study of blood T cell repertoires in COVID-19. Study in general: Sites across the United States, Italy and Spain contributed samples from acute and convalescent COVID-19. Sample material is recorded as cDNA or gDNA derived from T cells, B-cell-depleted T cells, or PBMCs.

The clonotype comes from a human donor in a cohort sampled during active COVID-19. V and J are TRBV4-1 and TRBJ1-1, with 9 bases that match TRBD1. The sequencing sample was made of peripheral blood. CDR3 DNA: TGCGCCAGCAGCCAGAATTCACAGGGGGCAACTGAAGCTTTCTTT. Protein product: CASSQNSQGATEAFF.